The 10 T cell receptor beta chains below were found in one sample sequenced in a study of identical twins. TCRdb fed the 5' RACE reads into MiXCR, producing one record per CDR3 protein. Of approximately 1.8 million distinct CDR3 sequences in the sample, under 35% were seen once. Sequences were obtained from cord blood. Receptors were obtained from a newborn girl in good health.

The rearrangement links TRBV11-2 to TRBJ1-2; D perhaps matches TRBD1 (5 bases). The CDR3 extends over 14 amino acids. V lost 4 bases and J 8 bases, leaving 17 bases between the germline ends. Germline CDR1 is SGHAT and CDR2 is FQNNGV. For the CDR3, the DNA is TGTGCCAGCAGCTCCTCCGACAGTAAAGGCGGCTACACCTTC. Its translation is CASSSSDSKGGYTF.

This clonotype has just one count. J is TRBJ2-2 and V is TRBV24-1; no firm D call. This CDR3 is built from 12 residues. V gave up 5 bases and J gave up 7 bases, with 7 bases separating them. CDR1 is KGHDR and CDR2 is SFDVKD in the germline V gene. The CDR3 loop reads CATSGRVGELFF. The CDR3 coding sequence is TGTGCCACCAGTGGGCGAGTCGGGGAGCTGTTTTTT.

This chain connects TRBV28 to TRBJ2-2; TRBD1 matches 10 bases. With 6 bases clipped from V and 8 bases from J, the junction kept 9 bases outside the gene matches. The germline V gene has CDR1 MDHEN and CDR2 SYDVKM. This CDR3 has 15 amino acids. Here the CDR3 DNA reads TGTGCCAGCAGGAGACAGGGGGCCCTACGAGGGGAGCTGTTTTTT. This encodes CASRRQGALRGELFF.

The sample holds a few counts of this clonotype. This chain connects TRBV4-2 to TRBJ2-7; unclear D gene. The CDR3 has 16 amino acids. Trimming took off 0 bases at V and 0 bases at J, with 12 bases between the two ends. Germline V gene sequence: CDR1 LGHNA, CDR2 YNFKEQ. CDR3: CASSQDPGVSSYEQYF. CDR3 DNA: TGTGCCAGCAGCCAAGATCCTGGAGTCAGCTCCTACGAGCAGTACTTC.

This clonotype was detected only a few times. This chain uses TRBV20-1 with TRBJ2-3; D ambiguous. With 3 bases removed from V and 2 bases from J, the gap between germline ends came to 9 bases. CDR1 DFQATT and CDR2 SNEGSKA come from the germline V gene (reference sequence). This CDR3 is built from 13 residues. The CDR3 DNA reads TGCAGTGCTAGTTCTGGGATCACAGATACGCAGTATTTT. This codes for CSASSGITDTQYF.

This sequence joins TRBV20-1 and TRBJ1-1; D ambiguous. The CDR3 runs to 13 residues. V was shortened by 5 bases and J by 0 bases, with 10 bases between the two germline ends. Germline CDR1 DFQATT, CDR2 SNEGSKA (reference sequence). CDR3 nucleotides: TGCAGTGCTCCTCCGTTGGTGAACACTGAAGCTTTCTTT. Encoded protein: CSAPPLVNTEAFF.

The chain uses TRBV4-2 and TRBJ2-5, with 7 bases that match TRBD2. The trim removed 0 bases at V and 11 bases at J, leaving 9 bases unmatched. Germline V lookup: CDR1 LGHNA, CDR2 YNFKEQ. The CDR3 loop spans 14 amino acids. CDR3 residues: CASSQDWEGAVQYF. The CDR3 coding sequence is TGTGCCAGCAGCCAAGATTGGGAGGGCGCGGTGCAGTACTTC.

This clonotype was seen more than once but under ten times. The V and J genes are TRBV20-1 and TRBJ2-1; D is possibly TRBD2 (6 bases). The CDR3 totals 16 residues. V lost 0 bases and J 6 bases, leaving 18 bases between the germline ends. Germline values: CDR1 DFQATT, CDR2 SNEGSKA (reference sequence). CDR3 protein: CSARDKVLGLPNEQFF. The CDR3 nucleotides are TGCAGTGCTAGAGATAAGGTTCTGGGACTCCCCAATGAGCAGTTCTTC.

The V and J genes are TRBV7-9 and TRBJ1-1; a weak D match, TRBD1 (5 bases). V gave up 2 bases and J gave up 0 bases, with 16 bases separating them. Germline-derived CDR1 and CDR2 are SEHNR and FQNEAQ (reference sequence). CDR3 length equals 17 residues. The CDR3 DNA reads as TGTGCCAGCAGCTTAAAGGGGCTGGGGGGTCTGAACACTGAAGCTTTCTTT. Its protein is CASSLKGLGGLNTEAFF.

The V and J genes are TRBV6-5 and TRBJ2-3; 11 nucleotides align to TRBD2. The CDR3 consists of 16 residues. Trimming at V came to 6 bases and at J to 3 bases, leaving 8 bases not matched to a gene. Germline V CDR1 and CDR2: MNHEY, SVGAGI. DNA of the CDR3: TGTGCCAGCAGCCAAACCGGACTAGCGGGTACAGATACGCAGTATTTT. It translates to CASSQTGLAGTDTQYF.